This record concerns one T cell receptor (beta chain) sequence. This sample is drawn from a study of T cells in Graves' hyperthyroidism and ophthalmopathy. Hyperthyroidism had been newly diagnosed in patients aged 18 to 65, and its duration was under 2 months. Clinical symptoms, serum thyroxine and TRAb, thyroid ultrasound and orbital computed tomography were used for the diagnoses. PBMCs were sourced from roughly 10 ml fresh peripheral blood. Amplified regions were TCR beta CDR3 sequences from RNA transcripts. First-round RT-PCR targeting the TCR CDR3 was performed with the HTBI primer set. One entry per CDR3 protein, called by TCRdb with MiXCR from the multiplex PCR reads. This repertoire shows 130,000 to 150,000 distinct CDR3 sequences, approximately 20% found once; its top ten account for 67%. This CDR3 has 12 amino acids. Germline CDR1 reads MGHDK; CDR2 reads SYGVNS. V lost 4 bases and J lost 4, with 7 bases in between.

This chain uses TRBV25-1 with TRBJ2-5, with D possibly TRBD1 on 5 matching bases. The sample comprised blood. The clonotype was recovered from a woman aged 45-65 years with Graves' hyperthyroidism that later progressed to Graves' ophthalmopathy. The CDR3 DNA sequence: TGTGCCAGCAGTGCAGGGCTAGAGACCCAGTACTTC. As protein: CASSAGLETQYF.